This TCR beta chain emerged from a study of T-cell reconstitution after alpha-beta-depleted transplantation in children. A note on this clonotype: Its specificity is unknown.

Germline-derived CDR1 and CDR2 are LGHNA and YNFKEQ. The CDR3 has 18 residues. Trimming at V came to 1 base and at J to 1 base, leaving 11 bases not matched to a gene. Broader study findings: After one year, T-cell counts and TCRbeta diversity mostly came from new T cells. It was reported that alpha-beta T cells came from several hundred expanded graft clones (about two months after transplant). The high TCRbeta diversity at day 60 in some patients came from surviving recipient T cells and thymic progenitors.

As it was prepared, the TCRbeta library received unique molecular identifiers. From the PCR reads, TCRdb called clonotypes with MiXCR, one entry per CDR3 protein. The sample includes about 610,000 distinct CDR3 sequences, 25% to 30% of them seen just once. The gene calls are TRBV4-2 and TRBJ2-7, with 9 bases fitting TRBD1. The receptor was derived from a boy younger than two with Wiskott-Aldrich syndrome, due to receive a stem cell transplant. The sequencing here drew on PBMCs, taken before TCRalphabeta/CD19-depleted stem cell transplant. CDR3 sequence: CASSQVSGQGFISYEQYF. The CDR3 DNA reads TGTGCCAGCAGCCAAGTATCGGGACAGGGTTTCATATCCTACGAGCAGTACTTC.